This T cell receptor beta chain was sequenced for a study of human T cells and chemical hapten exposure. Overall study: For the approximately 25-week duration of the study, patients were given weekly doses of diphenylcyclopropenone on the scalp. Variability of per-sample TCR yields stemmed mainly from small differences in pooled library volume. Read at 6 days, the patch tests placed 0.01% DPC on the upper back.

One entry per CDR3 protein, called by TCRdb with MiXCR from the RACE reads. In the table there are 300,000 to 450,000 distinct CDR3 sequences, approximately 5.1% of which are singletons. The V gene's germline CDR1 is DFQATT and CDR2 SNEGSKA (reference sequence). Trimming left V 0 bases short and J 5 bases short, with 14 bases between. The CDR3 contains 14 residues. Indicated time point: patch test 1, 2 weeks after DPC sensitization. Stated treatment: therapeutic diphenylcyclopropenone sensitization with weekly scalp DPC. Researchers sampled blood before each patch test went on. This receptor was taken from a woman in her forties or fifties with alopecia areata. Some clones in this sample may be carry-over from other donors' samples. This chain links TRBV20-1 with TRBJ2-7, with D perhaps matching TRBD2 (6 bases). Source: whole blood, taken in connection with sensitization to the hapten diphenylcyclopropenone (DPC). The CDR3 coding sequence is TGCAGTGCTAGAGATACCGGGAGCTTGGACGAGCAGTACTTC. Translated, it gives CSARDTGSLDEQYF.